These 21 T cell receptor beta chains came from one sample sequenced in a study of chemoradiotherapy in HPV16-positive cancers. Some clones are missing from TCRdb's copy, which holds only in-frame ones; the method was immunoSEQ multiplex PCR. The data hold about 20,000 clones, with around four fifths observed a single time. This sample comprised blood, obtained from a patient who underwent chemoradiotherapy. The receptors stem from a human donor with HPV-associated anogenital cancer.

This chain uses TRBV7-9 with TRBJ1-6; 7 bases line up with TRBD1. Germline assignment: CDR1 SEHNR and CDR2 FQNEAQ (reference sequence). The CDR3 has 14 residues. After removal of 2 bases from V and 10 bases from J, the junction contained 5 bases not matched to a gene. The CDR3 protein is CASSLTGEGSPLHF. CDR3 DNA: TGTGCCAGCAGCTTAACAGGGGAGGGATCACCCCTCCACTTT.

The CDR3 DNA sequence: TGTGCCAGCAGCAGCGCGTCCACTAGCGCTACGCAGTATTTT. This sequence encodes CASSSASTSATQYF. This chain uses TRBV7-2 with TRBJ2-3; 7 bases are shared with TRBD2. The CDR3 extends over 14 amino acids. V dropped 5 bases and J dropped 8; count of bases not matched to a gene: 10. Looked up from germline, CDR1 is SGHTA and CDR2 is FQGNSA.

This chain connects TRBV5-1 to TRBJ2-3, with 13 bases matching TRBD2. The CDR3 extends over 17 amino acids. Per germline, CDR1 SGHRS and CDR2 YFSETQ. V lost 4 bases to trimming and J lost 0 bases; unmatched junction nucleotides: 5. CDR3 sequence (DNA): TGCGCCAGCAGCACCGGGACTAGCGGGGATAGCACAGATACGCAGTATTTT. Translation gives CASSTGTSGDSTDTQYF.

V usage is TRBV4-2 and J usage is TRBJ1-2; 9 bases align to TRBD1. J was trimmed by 3 bases and V by 4 bases; bases with no gene match: 3. Germline V lookup: CDR1 LGHNA, CDR2 YNFKEQ. The CDR3 is made up of 14 amino acids. CDR3 DNA: TGTGCCAGCAGCCCTACAGGGGGCGACTATGGCTACACCTTC. Translated, it gives CASSPTGGDYGYTF.

This chain links TRBV19 with TRBJ1-3; no definite D call. CDR1 is LNHDA, CDR2 SQIVND, per germline (reference sequence). With 7 bases removed from V and 0 bases from J, the gap between germline ends came to 13 bases. This CDR3 comprises 15 residues. CDR3 amino acids: CASTNPPSSGNTIYF. In DNA form, the CDR3 reads TGTGCCAGTACCAACCCCCCGAGCTCTGGAAACACCATATATTTT.

This sequence joins TRBV7-3 and TRBJ2-3, with D possibly called TRBD1 or TRBD2 (5 bases each). Trimming shortened V by 1 base and J by 5 bases, and 13 bases separated the two germline ends. The CDR3 has 15 residues. Germline CDR1 is SGHTA and CDR2 is FQGTGA. The CDR3 is CASSLSPGTQDTQYF. The CDR3 DNA reads as TGTGCCAGCAGCTTAAGCCCCGGGACGCAAGATACGCAGTATTTT.

V and J are TRBV19 and TRBJ1-6, with D maybe TRBD1 (5 bases). This CDR3 spans 15 amino acids. Germline values: CDR1 LNHDA, CDR2 SQIVND (reference sequence). V lost 5 bases, J lost 8 bases, and 16 bases lay in between. CDR3 in amino acids: CASSRQGRGDSPLHF. CDR3 nucleotides: TGTGCCAGTAGTCGCCAGGGACGCGGAGATTCACCCCTCCACTTT.

This clone was observed a single time. The V gene is TRBV2, the J gene TRBJ1-1, with 8 positions matching TRBD1. This CDR3 has 14 residues. The V gene end was trimmed by 4 bases and the J gene end by 6 bases; junction bases not matched to a gene: 7. Germline-derived CDR1 and CDR2 are SNHLY and FYNNEI. CDR3 protein: CASSVGWDRSEAFF. CDR3 bases: TGTGCCAGCAGTGTAGGGTGGGACAGGTCTGAAGCTTTCTTT.

CDR3 sequence (DNA): TGTGCCAGCAGTCGTCGACAGGGGATCAGCAATCAGCCCCAGCATTTT. Protein: CASSRRQGISNQPQHF. The chain employs TRBV6-6 and TRBJ1-5; 8 nucleotides line up with TRBD1. The CDR3 is made up of 16 amino acids. The J segment lost 1 base and the V segment lost 5 bases, leaving 7 bases of the junction unmatched. Germline V gene data show CDR1 as MNHNY and CDR2 as SVGAGI (reference sequence).

The chain links TRBV9 to TRBJ1-1; D is unresolved. Trimming shortened V by 4 bases and J by 5 bases, and 9 bases separated the two germline ends. This CDR3 spans 12 amino acids. Per the germline V gene, CDR1 is SGDLS and CDR2 is YYNGEE. CDR3 sequence: CASSTTGTEAFF. DNA of the CDR3: TGTGCCAGCAGCACCACGGGGACTGAAGCTTTCTTT.

The rearrangement uses TRBV11-1 and TRBJ1-6, with 8 bases aligning to TRBD1. CDR3 length equals 14 residues. The J segment lost 10 bases and the V segment lost 2 bases, leaving 4 bases of the junction unmatched. Germline V gene lookup returns CDR1 SGHAT and CDR2 FQDESV (reference sequence). The CDR3 protein is CASSLNRDRSPLHF. The CDR3 region has the DNA TGTGCCAGCAGCTTAAACCGGGACAGGTCACCCCTCCACTTT.

The chain joins TRBV6-5 to TRBJ1-4; 7 nucleotides line up with TRBD1. V shed 10 bases and J 5 bases; nucleotides not matched to a gene: 13. The germline gives CDR1 MNHEY, CDR2 SVGAGI. This CDR3 contains 15 residues. The DNA of the CDR3 is TGTGCCACCTCAGGGGGGGGGACAGCAAATGAAAAACTGTTTTTT. Amino acids: CATSGGGTANEKLFF.

The chain combines TRBV19 with TRBJ2-2; 8 positions match TRBD1. V was pared by 5 bases and J by 7 bases, with 6 bases of the junction left unmatched. CDR3 length: 14 residues. Germline-derived CDR1 and CDR2 are LNHDA and SQIVND (reference sequence). CDR3: CASSSRGRGGELFF. CDR3 sequence (DNA): TGTGCCAGTAGTTCCAGGGGGCGCGGCGGGGAGCTGTTTTTT.

This clone was counted once. The chain joins TRBV11-2 to TRBJ2-1; 10 bases are shared with TRBD2. Trimming at V came to 3 bases and at J to 4 bases, leaving 6 bases not matched to a gene. CDR3 length: 16 residues. Germline V CDR1 and CDR2: SGHAT, FQNNGV. CDR3 sequence: CASSFLATSGYNEQFF. Written as DNA, the CDR3 is TGTGCCAGCAGCTTCCTAGCGACTAGCGGGTACAATGAGCAGTTCTTC.

The rearrangement joins TRBV19 to TRBJ2-3; 11 bases align to TRBD2. Unmatched junction bases numbered 10, after V lost 3 bases and J lost 5 bases. Germline V lookup: CDR1 LNHDA, CDR2 SQIVND (reference sequence). The CDR3 spans 17 residues. This chain's CDR3 is CASSISGVAGGLDTQYF. As DNA, the CDR3 is TGTGCCAGTAGTATCTCCGGGGTAGCGGGGGGGTTAGATACGCAGTATTTT.

V is TRBV12-2 and J is TRBJ2-4; TRBD1 is taken as the D call from the table, unchecked against the DNA. TRBV12-2 is a pseudogene. CDR3 length equals 14 residues. The DNA of the CDR3 is TGTGCAAGTCGCTCCTCAGGGGCGAGGAACATTCAGTACTTC. The encoded protein is CASRSSGARNIQYF.

This rearrangement joins TRBV18 to TRBJ2-5; 10 positions agree with TRBD2. The DNA end is more similar to TRBJ2-7, so the J call may be wrong. Looked up from germline, CDR1 is KGHSH and CDR2 is LQKENI. This CDR3 has 15 residues. CDR3 DNA sequence: TGTGCCAGCTCACCCACAGCGGGGGGGCCGGGCGAGCAGTACTTC. It yields the protein CASSPTAGGPGEQYF.

This clone was detected a few times. The chain is built from TRBV6-1 and TRBJ2-7; the D is unclear. V shed 4 bases and J shed 0 bases, with 10 bases lying between them. Germline lookup yields CDR1 MNHNS and CDR2 SASEGT. This CDR3 has 14 amino acids. This CDR3 reads CASSGSLYSYEQYF. DNA of the CDR3: TGTGCCAGCAGTGGGAGTCTGTACTCCTACGAGCAGTACTTC.

V is TRBV7-2 and J is TRBJ2-2; D ambiguous. V lost 8 bases, J lost 7 bases, and 14 bases lay in between. The length of the CDR3 is 13 residues. Germline V CDR1 and CDR2: SGHTA, FQGNSA. The CDR3 loop reads CASRAASIGELFF. The CDR3 DNA reads TGTGCCAGCCGGGCGGCTAGTATCGGGGAGCTGTTTTTT.

The rearrangement links TRBV19 to TRBJ1-1; no clear D. CDR1 is LNHDA and CDR2 is SQIVND in the germline V gene (reference sequence). V was cut by 7 bases and J by 1 base, with 13 bases left in between. This CDR3 contains 14 residues. In nucleotides, the CDR3 is TGTGCCAGTACCTGGGCAGGCCAGAACACTGAAGCTTTCTTT. Its translation is CASTWAGQNTEAFF.

V usage is TRBV19 and J usage is TRBJ1-6; TRBD1 agrees at 7 bases. Germline V gene lookup returns CDR1 LNHDA and CDR2 SQIVND (reference sequence). This CDR3 has 15 amino acids. J was trimmed by 8 bases and V by 7 bases; bases with no gene match: 11. The CDR3 loop is CASKRTDRVDSPLHF. CDR3 DNA sequence: TGTGCCAGTAAACGGACCGACAGGGTAGATTCACCCCTCCACTTT.